These 11 T cell receptor beta chains were all obtained from the same sample, sequenced in a study of blood T cell repertoires in COVID-19. Measured with immunoSEQ multiplex PCR; TCRdb has only the in-frame clones, and not every one. Among about 260,000 clones listed, around nine tenths were seen once. Sequences were obtained from peripheral blood. Source of these receptors: a woman aged 60-70 years with COVID-19, enrolled during active disease.

The rearrangement uses TRBV7-2 and TRBJ2-1; 7 nucleotides align to TRBD2. CDR1 and CDR2 from the germline V gene are SGHTA and FQGNSA. This CDR3 spans 15 amino acids. V was pared by 3 bases and J by 2 bases, with 4 bases of the junction left unmatched. In DNA, the CDR3 is TGTGCCAGCAGCTTGGGGACTAACCCCTACAATGAGCAGTTCTTC. Its translation: CASSLGTNPYNEQFF.

This clone was seen once. One end of the junction does not line up with germline, which may come from a read error. V gene TRBV5-1 combines with J gene TRBJ2-7; D is perhaps TRBD1 (5 bases). This CDR3 region has 14 residues. CDR1 and CDR2 (germline): SGHRS, YFSETQ. In nucleotides, the CDR3 is TGCGCCAGCAGCTTAGTACAGGCGTCCTCCGAGCAGTACTTC. As protein: CASSLVQASSEQYF. Full variable domain (missing parts from reference TRBV5-1 and TRBJ2-7): KAGVTQTPRYLIKTRGQQVTLSCSPISGHRSVSWYQQTPGQGLQFLFEYFSETQRNKGNFPGRFSGRQFSNSRSEMNVSTLELGDSALYLCASSLVQASSEQYFGPGTRLTVT.

CDR3 sequence reads: CASSPWQTGEKLFF. The CDR3, as DNA: TGCGCCAGCAGCCCATGGCAGACGGGGGAAAAACTGTTTTTT. The chain joins TRBV5-1 to TRBJ1-4; D ambiguous. V lost 4 bases and J lost 8, with 15 bases in between. Per the germline V gene, CDR1 is SGHRS and CDR2 is YFSETQ. This CDR3 is built from 14 residues.

The rearrangement uses TRBV15 and TRBJ1-4, with unresolved D. CDR1 is LNHNV and CDR2 is YYDKDF in the germline V gene (reference sequence). Trimming took 5 bases from V and 0 from J, leaving 10 bases between them. The CDR3 covers 15 residues. The CDR3 is CATSGQYATNEKLFF. The CDR3 nucleotides are TGTGCCACCAGCGGGCAGTACGCAACTAATGAAAAACTGTTTTTT.

The chain uses TRBV7-9 and TRBJ2-1, with TRBD2 identical over 10 bases. The V and J ends lost 1 base and 12 bases, in that order; junction bases with no gene match: 6. The CDR3 contains 14 residues. Germline V gives CDR1 SEHNR, CDR2 FQNEAQ (reference sequence). CDR3 bases: TGTGCCAGCAGCTTAGGAGCGGGAGGGTTAACGCAGTTCTTC. Translated, it gives CASSLGAGGLTQFF.

In this sample, this clone turned up once. The rearrangement links TRBV25-1 to TRBJ2-7, with D uncertain. The germline V gene has CDR1 MGHDK and CDR2 SYGVNS. Between the trimmed V and J ends, which lost 3 bases and 2 bases, there was a span of 5 bases. CDR3 length: 12 residues. As DNA, the CDR3 is TGTGCCAGCAGTGATTCTCCCTACGAGCAGTACTTC. Residues: CASSDSPYEQYF.

Only one count was recorded for this clone. The chain links TRBV5-1 to TRBJ1-2; D not resolved. The V gene's germline CDR1 is SGHRS and CDR2 YFSETQ. The CDR3 is 14 residues long. Trimming took off 0 bases at V and 1 base at J, with 7 bases between the two ends. Here the CDR3 reads CASSLGPGNYGYTF. CDR3 nucleotides: TGCGCCAGCAGCTTGGGTCCGGGTAACTATGGCTACACCTTC.

The chain couples TRBV5-4 to TRBJ2-1; D possibly corresponds to TRBD1 (7 bases). V was cut by 9 bases and J by 0 bases, with 16 bases left in between. This CDR3 has 15 amino acids. The V gene's germline CDR1 is SGHNT and CDR2 YYREEE (reference sequence). DNA for the CDR3: TGTGCCATAGGGGGCGCGGGGAGCTCCTACAATGAGCAGTTCTTC. This codes for CAIGGAGSSYNEQFF.

The gene calls are TRBV5-4 and TRBJ2-1; 8 nucleotides align to TRBD2. V was pared by 5 bases and J by 8 bases, with 12 bases of the junction left unmatched. The length of the CDR3 is 15 residues. The germline V gene encodes CDR1 SGHNT and CDR2 YYREEE (reference sequence). DNA of the CDR3: TGTGCCAGCAGTCGCGGGGGGCCCATTAGTTATGAGCAGTTCTTC. This sequence encodes CASSRGGPISYEQFF.

This clone was seen only once. The DNA for the CDR3 is TGTGCCAGCAGTTTCCCTACTAGACTAGCGGGAGTAAGGGGGTACGAGCAGTACTTC. As protein: CASSFPTRLAGVRGYEQYF. J is TRBJ2-7 and V is TRBV28, with TRBD2 matching 12 bases. Germline V gene lookup returns CDR1 MDHEN and CDR2 SYDVKM. There are 19 residues in the CDR3. V trimming: 3 bases; J trimming: 4 bases; junction bases outside the gene matches: 16. The full variable domain, its missing parts supplied by reference TRBV28 and TRBJ2-7, is DVKVTQSSRYLVKRTGEKVFLECVQDMDHENMFWYRQDPGLGLRLIYFSYDVKMKEKGDIPEGYSVSREKKERFSLILESASTNQTSMYLCASSFPTRLAGVRGYEQYFGPGTRLTVT.

The count of this clone is one. The chain recombines TRBV15 with TRBJ2-3; maybe TRBD2 (6 bases). The CDR3 is 17 amino acids. Trimming left V 0 bases short and J 4 bases short, with 17 bases between. Germline V CDR1 and CDR2: LNHNV, YYDKDF (reference sequence). Here the CDR3 reads CATSRDKGAGMADTQYF. For the CDR3, the DNA is TGTGCCACCAGCAGAGATAAGGGAGCGGGTATGGCAGATACGCAGTATTTT.